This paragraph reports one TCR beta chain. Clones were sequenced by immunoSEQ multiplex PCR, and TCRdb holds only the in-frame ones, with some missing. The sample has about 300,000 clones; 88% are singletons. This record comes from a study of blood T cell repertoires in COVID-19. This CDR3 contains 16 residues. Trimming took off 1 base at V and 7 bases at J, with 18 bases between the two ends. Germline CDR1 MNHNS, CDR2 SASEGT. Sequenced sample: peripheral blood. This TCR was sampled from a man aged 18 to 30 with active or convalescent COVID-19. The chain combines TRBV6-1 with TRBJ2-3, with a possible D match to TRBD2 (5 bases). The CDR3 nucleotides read TGTGCCAGCAGTGAAGAGGCCGGGGTGAATCCGAATACGCAGTATTTT. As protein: CASSEEAGVNPNTQYF.